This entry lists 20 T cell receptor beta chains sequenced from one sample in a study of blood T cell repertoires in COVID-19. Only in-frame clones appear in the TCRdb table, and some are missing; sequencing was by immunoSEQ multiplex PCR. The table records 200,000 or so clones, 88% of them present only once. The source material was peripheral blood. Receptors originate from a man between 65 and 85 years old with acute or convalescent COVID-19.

DNA for the CDR3: TGTGCCAGTAGTACCCTAGTAGGAGGGAGGGGGTCCTACAATGAGCAGTTCTTC. Translation gives CASSTLVGGRGSYNEQFF. The chain employs TRBV19 and TRBJ2-1, with a weak D call TRBD2 (7 bases). This CDR3 spans 18 amino acids. Between the trimmed V and J ends, which lost 4 bases and 1 base, there was a span of 20 bases. Germline loops: CDR1 LNHDA, CDR2 SQIVND (reference sequence).

CDR3 loop: CASSLRGAGGSTSTDTQYF. CDR3 nucleotides: TGTGCCAGCAGCTTACGGGGAGCGGGAGGGTCCACTAGCACAGATACGCAGTATTTT. The chain recombines TRBV7-2 with TRBJ2-3; 10 nucleotides agree with TRBD2. Germline-derived CDR1 and CDR2 are SGHTA and FQGNSA. The CDR3 has 19 amino acids. Losses at the gene ends were 2 bases for V and 0 bases for J; bases not matched to a gene: 11.

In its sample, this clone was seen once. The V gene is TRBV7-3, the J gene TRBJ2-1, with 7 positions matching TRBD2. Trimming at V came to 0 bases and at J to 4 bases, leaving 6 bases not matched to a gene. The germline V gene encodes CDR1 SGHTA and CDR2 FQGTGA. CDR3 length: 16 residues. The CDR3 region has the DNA TGTGCCAGCAGCTTAACTGCGGGAGTAGGGTACAATGAGCAGTTCTTC. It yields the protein CASSLTAGVGYNEQFF.

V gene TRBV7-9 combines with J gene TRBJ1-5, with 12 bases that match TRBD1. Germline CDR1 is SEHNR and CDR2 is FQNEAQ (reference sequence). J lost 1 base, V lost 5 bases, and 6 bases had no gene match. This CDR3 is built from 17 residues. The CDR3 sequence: CASSRGTGGRSNQPQHF. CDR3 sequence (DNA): TGTGCCAGCAGCCGCGGGACAGGGGGCAGAAGCAATCAGCCCCAGCATTTT.

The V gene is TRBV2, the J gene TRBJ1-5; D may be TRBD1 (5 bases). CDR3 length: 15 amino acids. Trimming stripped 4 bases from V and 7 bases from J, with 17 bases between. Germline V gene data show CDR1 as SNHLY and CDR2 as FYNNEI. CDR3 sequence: CASSGGLTGFQPQHF. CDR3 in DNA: TGTGCCAGCAGTGGGGGCCTTACCGGATTCCAGCCCCAGCATTTT.

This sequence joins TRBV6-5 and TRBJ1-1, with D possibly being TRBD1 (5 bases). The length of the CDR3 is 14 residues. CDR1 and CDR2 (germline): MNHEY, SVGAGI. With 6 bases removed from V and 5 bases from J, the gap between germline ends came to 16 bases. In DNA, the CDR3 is TGTGCCAGCAGGCAACTACGGGGGAGTACTGAAGCTTTCTTT. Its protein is CASRQLRGSTEAFF.

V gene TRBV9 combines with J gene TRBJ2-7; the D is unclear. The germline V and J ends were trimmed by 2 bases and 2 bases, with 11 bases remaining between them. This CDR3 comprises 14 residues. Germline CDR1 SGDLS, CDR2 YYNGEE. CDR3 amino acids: CASSVGAAAYEQYF. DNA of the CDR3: TGTGCCAGCAGCGTGGGCGCAGCTGCCTACGAGCAGTACTTC.

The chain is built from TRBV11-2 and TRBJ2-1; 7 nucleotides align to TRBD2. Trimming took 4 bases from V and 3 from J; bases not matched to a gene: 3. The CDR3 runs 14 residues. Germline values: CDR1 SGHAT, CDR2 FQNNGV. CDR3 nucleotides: TGTGCCAGCAGCTACAGCGGGGACTACAATGAGCAGTTCTTC. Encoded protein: CASSYSGDYNEQFF.

The CDR3 region has the DNA TGTGCCAGCAGTTTAAGCCAAGACTGGGATGAGCAGTTCTTC. Its translation is CASSLSQDWDEQFF. V gene TRBV2 combines with J gene TRBJ2-1, with D unresolved. The CDR3 has 14 residues. The germline CDR1 and CDR2 sequences are SNHLY and FYNNEI. V lost 5 bases and J lost 8, with 16 bases in between.

As DNA, the CDR3 is TGTGCCAGCAGCGTAGAGGCGGGAGCCAACACCGGGGAGCTGTTTTTT. This codes for CASSVEAGANTGELFF. The gene calls are TRBV9 and TRBJ2-2; the match to TRBD2 covers 7 bases. Germline V lookup: CDR1 SGDLS, CDR2 YYNGEE. This CDR3 is 16 amino acids long. With 0 bases clipped from V and 2 bases from J, the junction kept 4 bases outside the gene matches.

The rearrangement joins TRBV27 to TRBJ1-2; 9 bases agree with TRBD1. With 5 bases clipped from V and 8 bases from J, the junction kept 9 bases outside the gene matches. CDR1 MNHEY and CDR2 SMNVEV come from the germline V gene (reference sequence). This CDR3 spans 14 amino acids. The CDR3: CASSPSTGGAGYTF. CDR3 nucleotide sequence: TGTGCCAGCAGTCCCTCCACAGGGGGCGCGGGCTACACCTTC.

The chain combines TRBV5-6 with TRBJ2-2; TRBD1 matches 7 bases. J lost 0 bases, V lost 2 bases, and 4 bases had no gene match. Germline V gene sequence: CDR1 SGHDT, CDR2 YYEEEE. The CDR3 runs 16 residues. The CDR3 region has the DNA TGTGCCAGCAGCTTCCCGGACAGGACGAACACCGGGGAGCTGTTTTTT. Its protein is CASSFPDRTNTGELFF.

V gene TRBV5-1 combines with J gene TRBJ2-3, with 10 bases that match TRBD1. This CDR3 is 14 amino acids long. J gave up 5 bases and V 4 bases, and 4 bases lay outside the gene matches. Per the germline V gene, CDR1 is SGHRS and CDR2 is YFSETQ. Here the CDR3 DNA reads TGCGCCAGCAGCACCGGGACAGGGGTAGATACGCAGTATTTT. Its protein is CASSTGTGVDTQYF.

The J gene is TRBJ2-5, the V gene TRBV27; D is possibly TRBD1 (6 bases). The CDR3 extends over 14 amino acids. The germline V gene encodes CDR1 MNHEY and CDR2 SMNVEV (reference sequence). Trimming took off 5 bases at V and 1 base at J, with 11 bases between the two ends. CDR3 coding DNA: TGTGCCAGCAGTGGGGACATGGGCCAAGAGACCCAGTACTTC. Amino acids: CASSGDMGQETQYF.

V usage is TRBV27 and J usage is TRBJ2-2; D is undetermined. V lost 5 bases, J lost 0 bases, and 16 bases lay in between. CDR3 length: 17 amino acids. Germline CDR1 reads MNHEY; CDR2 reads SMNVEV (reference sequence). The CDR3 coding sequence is TGTGCCAGCAGTAGACTGTTACCCGGCGCGAACACCGGGGAGCTGTTTTTT. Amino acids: CASSRLLPGANTGELFF.

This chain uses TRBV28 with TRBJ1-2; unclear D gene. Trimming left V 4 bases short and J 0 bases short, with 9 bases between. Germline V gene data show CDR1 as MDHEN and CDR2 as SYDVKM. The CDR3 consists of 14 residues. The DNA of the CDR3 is TGTGCCAGCAGTTCCAAGGGAGCTAACTATGGCTACACCTTC. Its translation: CASSSKGANYGYTF.

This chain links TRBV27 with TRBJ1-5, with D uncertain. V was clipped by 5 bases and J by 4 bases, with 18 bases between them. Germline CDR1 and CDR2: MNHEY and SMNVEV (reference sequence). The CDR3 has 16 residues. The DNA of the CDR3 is TGTGCCAGCAGTCCCAAACCGCTAGGAGTTAATCAGCCCCAGCATTTT. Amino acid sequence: CASSPKPLGVNQPQHF.

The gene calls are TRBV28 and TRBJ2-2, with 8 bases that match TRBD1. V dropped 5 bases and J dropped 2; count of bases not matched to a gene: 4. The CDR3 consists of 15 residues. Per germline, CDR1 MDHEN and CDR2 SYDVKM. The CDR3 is CASSRQGTNTGELFF. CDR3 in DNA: TGTGCCAGCAGTAGACAGGGGACAAACACCGGGGAGCTGTTTTTT.

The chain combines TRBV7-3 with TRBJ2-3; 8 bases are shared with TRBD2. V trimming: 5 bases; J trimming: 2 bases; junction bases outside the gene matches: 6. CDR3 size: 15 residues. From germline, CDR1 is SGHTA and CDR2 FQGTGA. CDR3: CASSPREGPTDTQYF. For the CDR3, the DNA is TGTGCCAGCAGCCCCCGGGAGGGACCCACAGATACGCAGTATTTT.

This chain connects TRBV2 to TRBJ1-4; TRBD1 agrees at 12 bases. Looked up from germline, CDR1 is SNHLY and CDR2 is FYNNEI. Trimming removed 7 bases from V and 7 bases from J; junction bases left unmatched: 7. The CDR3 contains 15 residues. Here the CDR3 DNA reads TGTGCCAGCATCCGCCGGGACAGGGGGCTTGAAAAACTGTTTTTT. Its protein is CASIRRDRGLEKLFF.